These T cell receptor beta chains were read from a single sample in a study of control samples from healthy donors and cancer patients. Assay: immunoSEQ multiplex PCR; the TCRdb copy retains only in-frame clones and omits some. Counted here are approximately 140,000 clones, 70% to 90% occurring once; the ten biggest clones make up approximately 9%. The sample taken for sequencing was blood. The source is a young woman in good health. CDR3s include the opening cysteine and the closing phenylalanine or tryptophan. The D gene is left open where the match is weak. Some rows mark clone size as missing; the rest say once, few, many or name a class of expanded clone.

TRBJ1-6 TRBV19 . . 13 CASMGAGGSPLHF TGTGCCAGCATGGGGGCCGGGGGGTCACCCCTCCACTTT
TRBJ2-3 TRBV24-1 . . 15 CATSDFAGRTDTQYF TGTGCCACCAGTGATTTTGCCGGGCGCACAGATACGCAGTATTTT
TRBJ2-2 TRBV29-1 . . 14 CSGVANRDGGELFF TGCAGCGGAGTTGCCAACAGGGATGGCGGGGAGCTGTTTTTT
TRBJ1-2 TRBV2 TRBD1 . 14 CASSSQTGNYGYTF TGTGCCAGCAGTTCCCAGACAGGGAACTATGGCTACACCTTC
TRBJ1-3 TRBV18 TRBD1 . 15 CASSPPGQGRNTIYF TGTGCCAGCTCACCACCGGGACAGGGACGAAACACCATATATTTT
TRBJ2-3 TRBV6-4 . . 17 CASSDSGLAGIGDTQYF TGTGCCAGCAGTGACTCTGGGCTAGCCGGAATCGGAGATACGCAGTATTTT
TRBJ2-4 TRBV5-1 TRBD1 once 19 CASSLGAGTETWAKNIQYF TGCGCCAGCAGCTTGGGAGCCGGGACAGAGACCTGGGCCAAAAACATTCAGTACTTC
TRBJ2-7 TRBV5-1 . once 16 CASSSGGSLGTYEQYF TGCGCCAGCAGCTCTGGTGGGAGCCTAGGCACCTACGAGCAGTACTTC
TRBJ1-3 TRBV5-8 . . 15 CASSHTLGSGNTIYF TGTGCCAGCAGCCATACTCTGGGCTCTGGAAACACCATATATTTT
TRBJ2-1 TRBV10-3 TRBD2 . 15 CAIKASGLAPNEQFF TGTGCCATCAAGGCCTCGGGACTAGCTCCAAATGAGCAGTTCTTC
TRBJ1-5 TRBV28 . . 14 CASSFEGGGQPQHF TGTGCCAGCAGTTTCGAGGGTGGAGGGCAGCCCCAGCATTTT
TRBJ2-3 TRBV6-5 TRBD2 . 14 CASTWTSEAHTQYF TGTGCCAGTACTTGGACTAGCGAGGCCCATACGCAGTATTTT
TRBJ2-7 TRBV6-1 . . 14 CASSDLEGYYEQYF TGTGCCAGCAGTGATTTAGAGGGATACTACGAGCAGTACTTC
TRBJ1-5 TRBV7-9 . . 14 CASSDGVSNQPQHF TGTGCCAGCAGCGACGGGGTTAGCAATCAGCCCCAGCATTTT